Here is one TCR beta chain with its context. This sample is drawn from a study of shared clonotypes between healthy human individuals. CDR1 is SGHVS and CDR2 is FQNEAQ in the germline V gene. The CDR3 covers 17 residues. V dropped 6 bases and J dropped 0; count of bases not matched to a gene: 11. The assay ran at deep level. Repertoires were generated with immunoSEQ multiplex PCR, while TCRdb's copy carries only in-frame clones and drops some. The sample lists roughly 2 million clones, 90% to 96% seen once, with more than 0.1% in the top ten. The rearrangement uses TRBV7-8 and TRBJ2-7, with 10 bases fitting TRBD2. The source of this sequence is a man younger than 35 in good health. Sequenced: naive CD4+ T cells sorted from blood. Subset given: CD45RA+ positively selected. In nucleotides, the CDR3 is TGTGCCAGCAGGTTCGGTCTAGCGGGGGAGAGCTCCTACGAGCAGTACTTC. Protein: CASRFGLAGESSYEQYF.